This T cell receptor beta chain was documented in a study of shared clonotypes between healthy human individuals. About the study: Three plates were used per donor for CD4 naive, three for CD4 memory, two for CD8 naive and one for CD8 memory. Broader study findings: With few donors, the genetic and exposure-history diversity represented was limited. Sorted-subset sequencing was shown by rarefaction to be incomplete despite large depth.

The CDR3 is 14 residues long. V was trimmed by 7 bases and J by 2 bases, leaving 11 bases between them. CDR1 is MNHNS, CDR2 SASEGT, per germline. Data came from immunoSEQ multiplex PCR; TCRdb stores just in-frame clones and leaves some out. The profile shows millions of clones, around 95% of them singletons. Concerning this clone itself: Its antigen is undetermined.

The gene calls are TRBV6-1 and TRBJ2-2; maybe TRBD1 (6 bases). The receptor was isolated from a man aged 18-30 years in good health. The material sequenced was naive CD4+ T cells sorted from blood. Subset specified: CD45RA+ positively selected. The DNA of the CDR3 is TGTGCCAGCACCCTGACAGGAAACACCGGGGAGCTGTTTTTT. This sequence encodes CASTLTGNTGELFF.